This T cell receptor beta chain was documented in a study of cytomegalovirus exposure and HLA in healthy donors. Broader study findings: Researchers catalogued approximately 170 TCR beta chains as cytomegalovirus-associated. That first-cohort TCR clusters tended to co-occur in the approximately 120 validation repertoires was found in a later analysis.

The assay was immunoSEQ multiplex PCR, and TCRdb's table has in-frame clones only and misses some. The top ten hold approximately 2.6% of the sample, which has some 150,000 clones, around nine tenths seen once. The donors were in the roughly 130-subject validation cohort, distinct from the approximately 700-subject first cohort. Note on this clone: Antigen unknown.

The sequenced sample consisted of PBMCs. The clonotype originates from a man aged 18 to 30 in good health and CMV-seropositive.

This CDR3 reads CASSLGTGASYNSPLHF. CDR3 DNA sequence: TGTGCCAGCAGCTTGGGGACAGGGGCTTCCTATAATTCACCCCTCCACTTT. The chain is built from TRBV5-6 and TRBJ1-6; 9 positions agree with TRBD1. The CDR3 runs 17 residues. Germline V gene lookup returns CDR1 SGHDT and CDR2 YYEEEE. V lost 0 bases, J lost 1 base, and 2 bases stayed unmatched.